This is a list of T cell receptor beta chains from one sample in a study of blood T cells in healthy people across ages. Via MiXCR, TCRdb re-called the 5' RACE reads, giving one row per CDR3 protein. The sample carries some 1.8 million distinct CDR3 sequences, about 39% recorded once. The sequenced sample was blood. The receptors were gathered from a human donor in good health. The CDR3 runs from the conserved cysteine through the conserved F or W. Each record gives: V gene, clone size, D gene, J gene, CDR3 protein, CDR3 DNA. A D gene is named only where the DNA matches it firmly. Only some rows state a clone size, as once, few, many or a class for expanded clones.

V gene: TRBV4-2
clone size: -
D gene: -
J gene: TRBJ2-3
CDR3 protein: CASSQDQVAWTQYF
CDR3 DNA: TGTGCCAGCAGCCAAGATCAGGTGGCTTGGACGCAGTATTTT

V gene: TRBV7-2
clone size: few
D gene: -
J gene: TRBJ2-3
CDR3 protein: CASSSLAVTDTQYF
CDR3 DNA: TGTGCCAGCAGCTCGCTAGCCGTAACAGATACGCAGTATTTT

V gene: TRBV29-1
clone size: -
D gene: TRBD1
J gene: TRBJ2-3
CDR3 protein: CSVENGRQGVGDTQYF
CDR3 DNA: TGCAGCGTTGAGAACGGGCGCCAGGGGGTAGGAGATACGCAGTATTTT

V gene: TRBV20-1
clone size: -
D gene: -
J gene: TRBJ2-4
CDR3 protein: CSARDLIGAGYIQYF
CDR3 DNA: TGCAGTGCTAGAGATCTAATTGGGGCGGGGTACATTCAGTACTTC

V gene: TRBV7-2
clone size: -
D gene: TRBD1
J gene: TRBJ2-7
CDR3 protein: CTSSQGPGTGWEEQYF
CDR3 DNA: TGTACCAGCAGCCAAGGCCCCGGGACAGGGTGGGAGGAGCAGTACTTC

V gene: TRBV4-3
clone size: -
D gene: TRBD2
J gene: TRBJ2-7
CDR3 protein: CASSQVRSGGSYNEQYF
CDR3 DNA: TGCGCCAGCAGCCAAGTCCGGAGCGGGGGGTCCTACAATGAGCAGTACTTC

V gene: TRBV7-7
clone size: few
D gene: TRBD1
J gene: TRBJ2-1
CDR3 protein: CASSPLGQGGLDEQFF
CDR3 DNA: TGTGCCAGCAGCCCCCTGGGACAGGGGGGTCTGGATGAGCAGTTCTTC

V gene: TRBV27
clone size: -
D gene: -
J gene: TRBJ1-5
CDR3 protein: CASSSAPFQGTDQPQHF
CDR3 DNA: TGTGCCAGCAGTTCAGCCCCATTCCAGGGAACGGATCAGCCCCAGCATTTT

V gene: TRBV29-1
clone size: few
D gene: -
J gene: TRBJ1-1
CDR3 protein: CSVETSTEAFF
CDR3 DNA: TGCAGCGTTGAAACCAGCACTGAAGCTTTCTTT

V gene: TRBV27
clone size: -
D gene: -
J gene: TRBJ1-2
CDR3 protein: CASSFGEGHGYTF
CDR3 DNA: TGTGCCAGCAGTTTTGGGGAGGGCCATGGCTACACCTTC

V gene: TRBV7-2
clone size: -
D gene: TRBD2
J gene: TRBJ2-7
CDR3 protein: CASSLVSGGTAEQYF
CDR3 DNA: TGTGCCAGCAGCTTAGTGAGCGGGGGGACGGCCGAGCAGTACTTC